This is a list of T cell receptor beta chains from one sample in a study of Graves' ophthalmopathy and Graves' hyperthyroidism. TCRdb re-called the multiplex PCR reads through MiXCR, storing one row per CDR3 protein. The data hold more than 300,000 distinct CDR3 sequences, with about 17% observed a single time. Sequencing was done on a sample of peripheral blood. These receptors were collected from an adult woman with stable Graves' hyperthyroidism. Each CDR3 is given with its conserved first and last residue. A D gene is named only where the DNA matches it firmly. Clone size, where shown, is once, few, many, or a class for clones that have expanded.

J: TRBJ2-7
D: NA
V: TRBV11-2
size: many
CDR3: CASSHGALYEQYF
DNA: TGTGCCAGCTCCCATGGGGCCCTCTACGAGCAGTACTTC

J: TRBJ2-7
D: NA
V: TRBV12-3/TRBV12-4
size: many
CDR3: CASSTPPTYEQYF
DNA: TGTGCCAGCAGTACCCCCCCCACCTACGAGCAGTACTTC

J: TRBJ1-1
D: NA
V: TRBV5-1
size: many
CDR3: CASSFRTVGNTEAFF
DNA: TGCGCCAGCAGCTTCCGGACAGTGGGGAACACTGAAGCTTTCTTT

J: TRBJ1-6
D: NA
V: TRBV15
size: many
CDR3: CATSRDRYNSPLHF
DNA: TGTGCCACCAGCAGGGACAGATATAATTCACCCCTCCACTTT

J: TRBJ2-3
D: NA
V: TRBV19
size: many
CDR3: CAREGGTDTIAQYF
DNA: TGTGCCAGAGAGGGCGGGACGGACACTATCGCGCAGTATTTT

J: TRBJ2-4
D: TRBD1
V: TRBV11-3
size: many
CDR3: CASSRGQGNIKYF
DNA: TGTGCCAGCAGCCGTGGACAGGGCAACATTAAGTACTTC

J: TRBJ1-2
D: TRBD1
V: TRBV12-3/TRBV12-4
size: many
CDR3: CASSMRTGGRFYGYTF
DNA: TGTGCCAGCAGTATGCGGACAGGGGGCCGATTCTATGGCTACACCTTC

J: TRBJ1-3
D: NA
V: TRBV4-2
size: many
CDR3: CASSQLDGANSGNTIYF
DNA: TGTGCCAGCAGCCAACTGGACGGTGCAAACTCTGGAAACACCATATATTTT

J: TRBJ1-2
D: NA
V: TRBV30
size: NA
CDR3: CAGEDSVSTGGPF
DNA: TGTGCCGGAGAAGACAGTGTATCTACCGGCGGACCCTTC

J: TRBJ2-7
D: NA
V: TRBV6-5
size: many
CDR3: CASSSPSRGSASYEQYF
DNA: TGTGCCAGCAGCTCCCCTTCACGGGGGTCAGCGTCCTACGAGCAGTACTTC

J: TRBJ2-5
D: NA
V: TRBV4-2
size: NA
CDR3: CASSQVRTETQYF
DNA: TGTGCCAGCAGCCAAGTCAGGACGGAGACCCAGTACTTC

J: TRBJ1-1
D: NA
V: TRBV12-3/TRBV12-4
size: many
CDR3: CASSYLGSDEAFF
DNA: TGTGCCAGCAGCTACCTTGGGAGCGATGAAGCTTTCTTT

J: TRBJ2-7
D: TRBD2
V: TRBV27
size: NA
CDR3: CASSSSWTSGSYLDEQYF
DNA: TGTGCCAGCAGTTCGTCCTGGACTAGCGGGAGTTATTTGGACGAGCAGTACTTC

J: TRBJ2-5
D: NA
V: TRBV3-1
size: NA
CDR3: CASSQIAETQYF
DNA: TGTGCCAGCAGCCAAATAGCAGAGACCCAGTACTTC

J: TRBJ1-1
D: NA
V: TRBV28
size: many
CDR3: CASSLEWRAVSTEAFF
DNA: TGTGCCAGCAGTTTAGAGTGGCGGGCGGTCAGCACTGAAGCTTTCTTT

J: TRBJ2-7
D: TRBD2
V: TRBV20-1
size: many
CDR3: CSASPTSGTTFNEQYF
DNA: TGCAGTGCTAGTCCAACTAGCGGGACCACTTTCAACGAGCAGTACTTC

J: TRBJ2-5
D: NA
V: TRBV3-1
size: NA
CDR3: CASSQAEGGDRYF
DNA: TGTGCCAGCAGCCAAGCCGAAGGAGGGGACCGGTACTTC

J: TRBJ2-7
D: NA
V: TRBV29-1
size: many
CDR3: CSAAFGPGGKSF
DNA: TGCAGCGCTGCGTTTGGGCCAGGGGGGAAAAGCTTC

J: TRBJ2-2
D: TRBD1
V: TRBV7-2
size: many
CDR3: CASSYRTGQGGELFF
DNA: TGTGCCAGCAGCTACCGGACAGGCCAGGGCGGGGAGCTGTTTTTT

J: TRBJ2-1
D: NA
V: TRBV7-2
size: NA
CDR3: CASSSTPGRFYNEKFF
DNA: TGTGCCAGCAGCTCAACCCCGGGACGGTTCTACAATGAGAAGTTCTTC

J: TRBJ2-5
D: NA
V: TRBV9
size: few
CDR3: CASGTLSGGPNGETQYF
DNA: TGTGCCAGCGGGACACTCTCCGGCGGGCCTAACGGGGAGACCCAGTACTTC

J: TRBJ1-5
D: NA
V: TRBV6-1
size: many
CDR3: CASRMKLWYQPQHF
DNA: TGTGCCAGCAGAATGAAGTTGTGGTATCAGCCCCAGCATTTT

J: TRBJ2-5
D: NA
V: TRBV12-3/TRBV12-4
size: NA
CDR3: CASSAYGTVQETQYF
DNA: TGTGCCAGCAGCGCCTACGGGACTGTTCAAGAGACCCAGTACTTC

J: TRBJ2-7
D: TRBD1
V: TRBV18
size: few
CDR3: CASSPPGQGTYEQYF
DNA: TGTGCCAGCTCACCCCCGGGACAGGGCACCTACGAGCAGTACTTC

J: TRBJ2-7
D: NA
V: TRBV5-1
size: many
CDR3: CASSLPSDSSYEQYF
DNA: TGCGCCAGCAGCCTGCCATCTGACAGCTCCTACGAGCAGTACTTC

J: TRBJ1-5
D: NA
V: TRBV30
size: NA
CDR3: CAWSTRNNQPQHF
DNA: TGTGCCTGGAGTACCAGAAACAATCAGCCCCAGCATTTT

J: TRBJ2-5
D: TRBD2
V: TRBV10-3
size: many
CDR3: CAISLGLAGAQETQYF
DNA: TGTGCCATCAGTCTGGGACTAGCGGGAGCCCAAGAGACCCAGTACTTC

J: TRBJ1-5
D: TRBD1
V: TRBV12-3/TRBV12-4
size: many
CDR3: CASSFRTGVNQPQHF
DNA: TGTGCCAGCAGTTTTAGGACAGGGGTCAATCAGCCCCAGCATTTT

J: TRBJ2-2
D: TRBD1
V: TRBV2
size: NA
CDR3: CASSVGTGVASGDLFF
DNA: TGTGCCAGCAGTGTTGGGACAGGGGTCGCCTCCGGGGATCTGTTTTTT

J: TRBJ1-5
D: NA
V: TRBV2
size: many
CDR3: CASGEGGFGQPQHF
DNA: TGTGCCAGCGGTGAAGGGGGATTCGGTCAGCCCCAGCATTTT

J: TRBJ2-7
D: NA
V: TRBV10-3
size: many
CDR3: CAISEGGQGGAHAYEQYF
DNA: TGTGCCATCAGTGAGGGGGGGCAGGGAGGTGCACATGCTTACGAGCAGTACTTC

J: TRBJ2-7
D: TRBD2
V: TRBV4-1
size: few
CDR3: CASSPSGLAGSSYEQYF
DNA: TGCGCCAGCAGCCCATCCGGACTAGCGGGCAGCTCCTACGAGCAGTACTTC

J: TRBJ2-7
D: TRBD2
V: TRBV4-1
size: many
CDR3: CASSPIGRSSYEQYF
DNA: TGCGCCAGCAGCCCAATCGGGAGGTCGTCCTACGAGCAGTACTTC